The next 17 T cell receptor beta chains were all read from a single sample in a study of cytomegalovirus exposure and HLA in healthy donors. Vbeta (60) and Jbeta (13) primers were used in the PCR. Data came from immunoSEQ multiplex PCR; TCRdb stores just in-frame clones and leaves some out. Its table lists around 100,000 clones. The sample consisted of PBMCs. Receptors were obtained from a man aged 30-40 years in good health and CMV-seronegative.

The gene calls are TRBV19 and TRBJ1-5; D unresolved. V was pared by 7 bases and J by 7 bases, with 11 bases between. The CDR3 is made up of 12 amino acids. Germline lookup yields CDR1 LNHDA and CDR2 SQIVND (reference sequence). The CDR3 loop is CASTTGGQPQHF. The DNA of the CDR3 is TGTGCCAGTACCACGGGAGGCCAGCCCCAGCATTTT.

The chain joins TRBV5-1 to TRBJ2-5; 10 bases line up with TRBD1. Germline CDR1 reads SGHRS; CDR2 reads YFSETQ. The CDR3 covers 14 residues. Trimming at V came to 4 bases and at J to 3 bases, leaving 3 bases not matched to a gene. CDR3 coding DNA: TGCGCCAGCAGCCATGGGACAGGGGAAGAGACCCAGTACTTC. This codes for CASSHGTGEETQYF.

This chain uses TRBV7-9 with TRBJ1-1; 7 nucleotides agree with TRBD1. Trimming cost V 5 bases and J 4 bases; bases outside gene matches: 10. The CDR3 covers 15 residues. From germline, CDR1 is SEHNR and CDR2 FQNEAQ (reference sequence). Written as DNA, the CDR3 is TGTGCCAGCAGCGCGGACAGGAGCGGGGGCACTGAAGCTTTCTTT. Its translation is CASSADRSGGTEAFF.

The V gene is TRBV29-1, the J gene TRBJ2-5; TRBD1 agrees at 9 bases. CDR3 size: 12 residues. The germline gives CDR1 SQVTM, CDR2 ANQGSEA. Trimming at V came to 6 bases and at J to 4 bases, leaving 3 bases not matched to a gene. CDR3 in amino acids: CSVGQGPETQYF. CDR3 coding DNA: TGCAGCGTGGGACAGGGCCCAGAGACCCAGTACTTC. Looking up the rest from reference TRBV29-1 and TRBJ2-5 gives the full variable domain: SAVISQKPSRDICQRGTSLTIQCQVDSQVTMMFWYRQQPGQSLTLIATANQGSEATYESGFVIDKFPISRPNLTFSTLTVSNMSPEDSSIYLCSVGQGPETQYFGPGTRLLVL.

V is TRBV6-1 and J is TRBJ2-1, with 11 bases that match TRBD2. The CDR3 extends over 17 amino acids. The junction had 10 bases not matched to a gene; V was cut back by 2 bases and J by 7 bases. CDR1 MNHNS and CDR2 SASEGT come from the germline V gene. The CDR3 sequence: CASSESAGTSGLNEQFF. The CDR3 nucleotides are TGTGCCAGCAGTGAATCCGCCGGGACTAGCGGCTTGAATGAGCAGTTCTTC.

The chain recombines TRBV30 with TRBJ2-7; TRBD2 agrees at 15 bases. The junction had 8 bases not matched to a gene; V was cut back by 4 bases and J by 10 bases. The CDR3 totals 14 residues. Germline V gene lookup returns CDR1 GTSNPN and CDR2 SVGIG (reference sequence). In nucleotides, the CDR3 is TGTGCCTGGACCCCGGGACTAGCGGGGGGCGGTCAGTACTTC. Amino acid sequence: CAWTPGLAGGGQYF. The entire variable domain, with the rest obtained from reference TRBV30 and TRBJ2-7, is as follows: SQTIHQWPATLVQPVGSPLSLECTVEGTSNPNLYWYRQAAGRGLQLLFYSVGIGQISSEVPQNLSASRPQDRQFILSSKKLLLSDSGFYLCAWTPGLAGGGQYFGPGTRLTVT.

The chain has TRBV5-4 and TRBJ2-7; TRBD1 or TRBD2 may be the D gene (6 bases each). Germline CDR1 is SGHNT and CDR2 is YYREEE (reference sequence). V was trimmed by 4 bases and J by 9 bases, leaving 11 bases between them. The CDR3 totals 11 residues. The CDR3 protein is CASSLGGGQYF. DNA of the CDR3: TGTGCCAGCAGCCTGGGGGGCGGGCAGTACTTC.

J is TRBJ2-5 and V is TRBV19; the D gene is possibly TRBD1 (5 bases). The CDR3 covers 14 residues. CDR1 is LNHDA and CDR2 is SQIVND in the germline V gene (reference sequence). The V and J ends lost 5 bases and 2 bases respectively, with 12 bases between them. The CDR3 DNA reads TGTGCCAGTAGTTTCAGGGCCACACAAGAGACCCAGTACTTC. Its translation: CASSFRATQETQYF.

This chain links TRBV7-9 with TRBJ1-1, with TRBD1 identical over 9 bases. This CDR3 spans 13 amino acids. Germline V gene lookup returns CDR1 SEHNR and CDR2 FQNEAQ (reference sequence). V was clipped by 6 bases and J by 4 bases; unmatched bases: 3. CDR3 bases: TGTGCCAGCAGTATGACAGGGGGCACTGAAGCTTTCTTT. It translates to CASSMTGGTEAFF.

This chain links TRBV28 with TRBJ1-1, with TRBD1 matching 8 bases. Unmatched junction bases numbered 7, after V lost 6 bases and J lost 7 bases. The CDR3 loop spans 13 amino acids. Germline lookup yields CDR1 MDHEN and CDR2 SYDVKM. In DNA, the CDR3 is TGTGCCAGCAGCCTGGGACAGGTAGATGAAGCTTTCTTT. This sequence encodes CASSLGQVDEAFF. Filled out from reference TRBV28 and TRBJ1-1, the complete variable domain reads DVKVTQSSRYLVKRTGEKVFLECVQDMDHENMFWYRQDPGLGLRLIYFSYDVKMKEKGDIPEGYSVSREKKERFSLILESASTNQTSMYLCASSLGQVDEAFFGQGTRLTVV.

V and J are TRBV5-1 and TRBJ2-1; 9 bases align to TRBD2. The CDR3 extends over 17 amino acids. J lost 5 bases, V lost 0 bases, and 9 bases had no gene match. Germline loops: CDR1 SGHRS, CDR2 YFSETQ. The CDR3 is CASSLATAGGGNNEQFF. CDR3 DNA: TGCGCCAGCAGCTTGGCAACGGCGGGGGGGGGAAACAATGAGCAGTTCTTC. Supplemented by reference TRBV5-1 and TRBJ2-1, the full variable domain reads KAGVTQTPRYLIKTRGQQVTLSCSPISGHRSVSWYQQTPGQGLQFLFEYFSETQRNKGNFPGRFSGRQFSNSRSEMNVSTLELGDSALYLCASSLATAGGGNNEQFFGPGTRLTVL.

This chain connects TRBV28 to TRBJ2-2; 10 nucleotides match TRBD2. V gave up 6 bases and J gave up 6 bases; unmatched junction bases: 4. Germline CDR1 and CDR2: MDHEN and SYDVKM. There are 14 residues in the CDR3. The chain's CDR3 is CASRSSGGSGELFF. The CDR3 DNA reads TGTGCCAGCAGGTCTAGCGGGGGTTCCGGGGAGCTGTTTTTT.

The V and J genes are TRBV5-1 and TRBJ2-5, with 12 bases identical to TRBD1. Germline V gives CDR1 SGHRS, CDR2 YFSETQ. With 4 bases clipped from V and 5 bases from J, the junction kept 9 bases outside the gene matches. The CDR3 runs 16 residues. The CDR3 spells CASSTAGTGGRETQYF. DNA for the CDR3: TGCGCCAGCAGCACCGCCGGGACAGGGGGCAGGGAGACCCAGTACTTC.

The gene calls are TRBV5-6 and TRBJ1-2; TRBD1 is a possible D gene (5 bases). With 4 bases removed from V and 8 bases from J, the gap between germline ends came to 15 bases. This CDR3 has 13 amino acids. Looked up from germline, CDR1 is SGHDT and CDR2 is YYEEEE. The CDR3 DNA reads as TGTGCCAGCAGCATTCGGGGGAGGGAAGGCTACACCTTC. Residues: CASSIRGREGYTF.

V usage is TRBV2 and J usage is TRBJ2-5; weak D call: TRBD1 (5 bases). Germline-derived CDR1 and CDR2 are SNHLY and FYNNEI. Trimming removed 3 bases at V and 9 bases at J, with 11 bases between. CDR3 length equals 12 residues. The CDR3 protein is CASSDDRSSQYF. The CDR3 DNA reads TGTGCCAGCAGTGATGACAGAAGTTCCCAGTACTTC.

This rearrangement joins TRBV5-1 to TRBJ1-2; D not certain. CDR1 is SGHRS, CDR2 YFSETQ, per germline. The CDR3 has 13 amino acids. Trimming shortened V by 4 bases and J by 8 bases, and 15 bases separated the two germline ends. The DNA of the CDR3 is TGCGCCAGCAGCCTGGACCGGGGAATGGGCTACACCTTC. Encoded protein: CASSLDRGMGYTF.

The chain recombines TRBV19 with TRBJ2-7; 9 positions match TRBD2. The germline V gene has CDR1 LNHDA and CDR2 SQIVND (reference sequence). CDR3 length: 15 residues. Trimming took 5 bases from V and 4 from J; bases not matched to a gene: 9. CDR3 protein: CASSVSRGGRYEQYF. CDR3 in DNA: TGTGCCAGTAGTGTCTCGCGGGGGGGCCGGTACGAGCAGTACTTC.